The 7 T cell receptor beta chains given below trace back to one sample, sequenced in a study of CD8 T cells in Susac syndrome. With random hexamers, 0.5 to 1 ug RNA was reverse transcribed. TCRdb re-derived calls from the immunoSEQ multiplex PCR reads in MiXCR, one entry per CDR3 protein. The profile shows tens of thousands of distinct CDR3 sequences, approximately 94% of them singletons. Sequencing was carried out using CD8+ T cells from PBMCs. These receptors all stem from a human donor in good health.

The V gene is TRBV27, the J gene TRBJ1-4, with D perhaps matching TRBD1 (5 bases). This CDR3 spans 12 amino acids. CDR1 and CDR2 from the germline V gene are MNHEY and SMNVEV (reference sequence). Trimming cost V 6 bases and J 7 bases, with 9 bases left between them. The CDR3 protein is CASRRGSEKLFF. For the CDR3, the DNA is TGTGCCAGCAGAAGGGGCAGTGAAAAACTGTTTTTT.

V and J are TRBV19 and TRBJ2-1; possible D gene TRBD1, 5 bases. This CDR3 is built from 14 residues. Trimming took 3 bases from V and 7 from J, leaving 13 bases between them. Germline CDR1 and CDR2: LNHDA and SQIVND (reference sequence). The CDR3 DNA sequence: TGTGCCAGTAGTATGCAGGGTTCCTCAAATGAGCAGTTCTTC. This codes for CASSMQGSSNEQFF.

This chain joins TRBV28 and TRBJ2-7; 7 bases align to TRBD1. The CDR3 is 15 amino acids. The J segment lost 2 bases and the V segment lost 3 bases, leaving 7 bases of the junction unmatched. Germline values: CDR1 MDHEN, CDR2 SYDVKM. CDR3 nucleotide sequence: TGTGCCAGCAGTTTGGCCAGCGGACAGGCCTACGAGCAGTACGTC. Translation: CASSLASGQAYEQYV.

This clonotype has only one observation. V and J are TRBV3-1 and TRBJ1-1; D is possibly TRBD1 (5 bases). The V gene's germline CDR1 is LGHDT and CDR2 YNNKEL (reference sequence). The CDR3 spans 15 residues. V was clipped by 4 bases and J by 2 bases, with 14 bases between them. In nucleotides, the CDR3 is TGTGCCAGCAGCCCCTACCGGGGACTCAACACTGAAGCTTTCTTT. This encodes CASSPYRGLNTEAFF.

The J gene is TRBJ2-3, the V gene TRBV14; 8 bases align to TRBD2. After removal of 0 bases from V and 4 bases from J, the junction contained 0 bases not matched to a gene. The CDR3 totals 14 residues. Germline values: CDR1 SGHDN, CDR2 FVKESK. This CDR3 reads CASSQETSADTQYF. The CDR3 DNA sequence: TGTGCCAGCAGCCAAGAGACTAGCGCAGATACGCAGTATTTT. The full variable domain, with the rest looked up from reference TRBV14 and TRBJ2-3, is EAGVTQFPSHSVIEKGQTVTLRCDPISGHDNLYWYRRVMGKEIKFLLHFVKESKQDESGMPNNRFLAERTGGTYSTLKVQPAELEDSGVYFCASSQETSADTQYFGPGTRLTVL.

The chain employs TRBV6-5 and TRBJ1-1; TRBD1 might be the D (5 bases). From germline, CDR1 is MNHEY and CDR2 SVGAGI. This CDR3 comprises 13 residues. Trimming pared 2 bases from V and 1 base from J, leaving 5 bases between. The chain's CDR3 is CASSYTGNTEAFF. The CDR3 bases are TGTGCCAGCAGTTACACAGGGAACACTGAAGCTTTCTTT.

The CDR3 spells CASSSGDTGELFF. Here the CDR3 DNA reads TGTGCCAGCAGTTCAGGGGACACCGGGGAGCTGTTTTTT. The V gene is TRBV6-2 or TRBV6-3, the J gene TRBJ2-2, with a possible D match to TRBD1 (6 bases). Trimming took off 4 bases at V and 3 bases at J, with 6 bases between the two ends. The germline V gene encodes CDR1 MNHEY and CDR2 SVGEGT. CDR3 length: 13 amino acids.